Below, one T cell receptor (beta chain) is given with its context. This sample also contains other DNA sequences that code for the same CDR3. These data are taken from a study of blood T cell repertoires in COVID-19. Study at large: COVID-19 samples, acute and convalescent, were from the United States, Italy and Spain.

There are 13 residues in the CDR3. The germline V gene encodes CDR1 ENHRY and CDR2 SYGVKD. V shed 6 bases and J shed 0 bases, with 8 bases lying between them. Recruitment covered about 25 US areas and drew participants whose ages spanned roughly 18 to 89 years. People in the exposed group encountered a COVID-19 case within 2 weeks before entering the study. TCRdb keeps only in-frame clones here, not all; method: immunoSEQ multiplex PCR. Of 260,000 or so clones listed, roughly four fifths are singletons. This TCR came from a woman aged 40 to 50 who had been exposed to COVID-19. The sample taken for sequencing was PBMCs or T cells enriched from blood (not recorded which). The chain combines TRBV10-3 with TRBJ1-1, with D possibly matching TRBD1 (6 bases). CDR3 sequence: CAIRDSMNTEAFF. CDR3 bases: TGTGCCATCAGGGACAGTATGAACACTGAAGCTTTCTTT.